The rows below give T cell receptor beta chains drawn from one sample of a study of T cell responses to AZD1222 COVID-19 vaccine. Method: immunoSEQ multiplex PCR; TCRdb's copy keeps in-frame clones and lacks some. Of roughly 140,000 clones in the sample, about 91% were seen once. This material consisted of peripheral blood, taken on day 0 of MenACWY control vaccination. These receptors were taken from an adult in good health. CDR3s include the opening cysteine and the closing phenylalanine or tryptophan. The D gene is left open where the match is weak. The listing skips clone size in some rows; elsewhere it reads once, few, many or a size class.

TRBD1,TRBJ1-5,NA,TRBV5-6,TGTGCCAGCAGCCCTCGACAGGGCGGTCAGCCCCAGCATTTT,CASSPRQGGQPQHF
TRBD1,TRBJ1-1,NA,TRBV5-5,TGTGCCAGCAGCCCGGGACAGAGTTACACTGAAGCTTTCTTT,CASSPGQSYTEAFF
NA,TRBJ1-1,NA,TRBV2,TGTGCCAGCAGTGAAGGTTTACCGCGGCTTTCTGAAGCTTTCTTT,CASSEGLPRLSEAFF
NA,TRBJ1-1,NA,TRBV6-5,TGTGCCGCTGCTAGAGGGGTGAACACTGAAGCTTTCTTT,CAAARGVNTEAFF
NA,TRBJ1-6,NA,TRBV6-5,TGTGCCAGCAGCAGTACGAGGGGTAATAATTCACCCCTCCACTTT,CASSSTRGNNSPLHF
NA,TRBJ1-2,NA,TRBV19,TGTGCCAGTAGTAACACAGGGTCTGGCTACACCTTC,CASSNTGSGYTF
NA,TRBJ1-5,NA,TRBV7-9,TGTGCCAGCAGCCACTGGGACACGAATCAGCCCCAGCATTTT,CASSHWDTNQPQHF
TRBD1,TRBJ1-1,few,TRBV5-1,TGCGCCAGCAGTCCGACAGGGTCGGGAACGCACACTGAAGCTTTCTTT,CASSPTGSGTHTEAFF
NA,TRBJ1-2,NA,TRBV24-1,TGTGCCACCAGTCAAGGGGAGTACTATGGCTACACCTTC,CATSQGEYYGYTF
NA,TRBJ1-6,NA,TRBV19,TGTGCCAGTAGCGTAACAAACAGGAATTCACCCCTCCACTTT,CASSVTNRNSPLHF
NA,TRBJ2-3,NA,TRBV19,TGTGCCACCTTACCCCCCGGAAGCACAGATACGCAGTATTTT,CATLPPGSTDTQYF
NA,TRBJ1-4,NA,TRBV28,TGTGCCAGCAGCCCCGATGAAAAACTGTTTTTT,CASSPDEKLFF
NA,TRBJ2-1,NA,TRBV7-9,TGTGCCAGCAGCCAATTGACACGGTACAATGAGCAGTTCTTC,CASSQLTRYNEQFF
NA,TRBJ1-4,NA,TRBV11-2,TGTGCCAGCAGCTTAGAGGTTGCAACTAATGAAAAACTGTTTTTT,CASSLEVATNEKLFF
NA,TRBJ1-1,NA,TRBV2,TGTGCCAACCTTTATCAGGGAATTGAAGCTTTCTTT,CANLYQGIEAFF
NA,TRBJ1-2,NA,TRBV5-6,TGTGCCAGCAGCCAGCCGGACTATGGCTACACCTTC,CASSQPDYGYTF
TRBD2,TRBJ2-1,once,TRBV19,TGTGCCAGTAGTAAGTTGCGGGGGGTAGAAAATGAGCAGTTCTTC,CASSKLRGVENEQFF
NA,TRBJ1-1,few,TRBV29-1,TGCAGCGTTATGGGCACTGAAGCTTTCTTT,CSVMGTEAFF
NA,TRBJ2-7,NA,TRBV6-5,TGTGCCAGCAGGTCCCCCTACGAGCAGTACTTC,CASRSPYEQYF
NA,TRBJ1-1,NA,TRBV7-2,TGTGCCAGCAGCTCCGGACCGCCGAACACTGAAGCTTTCTTT,CASSSGPPNTEAFF
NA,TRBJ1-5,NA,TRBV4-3,TGCGCCAGCAGCCAAGATGCTAGAGGCGGGAGCAATCAGCCCCAGCATTTT,CASSQDARGGSNQPQHF
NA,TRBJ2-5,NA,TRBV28,TGTGCCAGCAGCCGGACGGTCGGAGAGACCCAGTACTTC,CASSRTVGETQYF
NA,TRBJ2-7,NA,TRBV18,TGTGCCAGCTCACCACCCGCAGGGGTGAACGAGCAGTACTTC,CASSPPAGVNEQYF
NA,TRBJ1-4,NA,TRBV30,TGTGCCTGGAGTGTATTCGGAACAACTAATGAAAAACTGTTTTTT,CAWSVFGTTNEKLFF
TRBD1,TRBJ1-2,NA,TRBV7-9,TGTGCCAGCAGCTCATGGGACAGAAACTATGGCTACACCTTC,CASSSWDRNYGYTF
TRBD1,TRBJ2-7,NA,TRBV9,TGTGCCAGCAGCCCCGGGACAGGGCACTACGAGCAGTACTTC,CASSPGTGHYEQYF
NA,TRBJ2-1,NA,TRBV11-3,TGTGCCAGCAGCTTAGGGTCCGGGACCCACTTTAGGAGCTCCTACAATGAGCAGTTCTTC,CASSLGSGTHFRSSYNEQFF
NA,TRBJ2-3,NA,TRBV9,TGTGCCAGCAGCGTAGTGCCCGGGGATACGCAGTATTTT,CASSVVPGDTQYF
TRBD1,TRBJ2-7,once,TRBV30,TGTGCCTGGAGTGGCCGACCCAGGGGGAGCTACGAGCAGTACTTC,CAWSGRPRGSYEQYF
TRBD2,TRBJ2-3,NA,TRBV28,TGTGCCAGCAGTTTCCTAGCGGGAGCCAAGAGGACAGATACGCAGTATTTT,CASSFLAGAKRTDTQYF
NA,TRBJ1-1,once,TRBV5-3,TGTGCCAGAAGTTGTGACAGATTAAACACTGAAGCTTTCTTT,CARSCDRLNTEAFF
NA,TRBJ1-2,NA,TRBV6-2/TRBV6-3,TGTGCCAGCAGTTACTCCGGCAGGGCTAACTATGGCTACACCTTC,CASSYSGRANYGYTF
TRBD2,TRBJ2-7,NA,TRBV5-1,TGCGCCAGCAGCTCCTCTAGCGGGAGAGACTACGAGCAGTACTTC,CASSSSSGRDYEQYF
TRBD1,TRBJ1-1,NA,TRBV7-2,TGTGCCAGCAGCTTGGGGACAGGTCGAACTGAAGCTTTCTTT,CASSLGTGRTEAFF
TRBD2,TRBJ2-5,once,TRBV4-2,TGTGCCAGCAGCCAACAGCGGGGGGGCCCAGAGACCCAGTACTTC,CASSQQRGGPETQYF
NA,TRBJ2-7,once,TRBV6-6,TGTGCCAGCAGTTACGGGGGGGAGCAGTACTTC,CASSYGGEQYF
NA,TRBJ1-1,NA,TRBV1,TGCACCAGCAGCCAAGAAAGGCTCGTGAACACTGAAGCTTTCTTT,CTSSQERLVNTEAFF